This T cell receptor beta chain was recovered during a study of a mutant IDH1 vaccine in newly diagnosed glioma. Study in general: Males made up about 62% and females 37.5% of treated patients, whose mean age was roughly 40 years. Most had both radiotherapy and temozolomide beforehand; others had only one. Overall study findings and caveats: Pseudoprogression appeared independent of alterations in top peripheral clonotypes.

Germline V gene sequence: CDR1 LGHNA, CDR2 YNFKEQ. The CDR3 loop spans 15 amino acids. V trimming: 3 bases; J trimming: 7 bases; junction bases outside the gene matches: 7. Method: immunoSEQ multiplex PCR; TCRdb's copy keeps in-frame clones and lacks some. The sample records tens of thousands of clones, roughly four fifths being singletons. Regarding this clone: Its antigen is not known.

Sample time point: baseline, week 1 (first vaccination visit). Treatment here: pre-vaccination baseline after standard-of-care therapy. Astrocytomas that were new, WHO grade 3 or 4, IDH1-mutant and ATRX-lost were present in the donors. This clonotype was sampled from a woman in her forties or fifties with glioma. This specimen was PBMCs, taken from a glioma patient treated with radiotherapy, temozolomide or both. V gene TRBV4-2 combines with J gene TRBJ1-5; 9 bases line up with TRBD1. The CDR3 bases are TGTGCCAGCAGCCAGCGGGACAGGGACGGGCAGCCCCAGCATTTT. Translation: CASSQRDRDGQPQHF.